This TCR beta chain was found in a study of breast tumors, draining lymph nodes, adjacent tissues. This clonotype was seen at least ten times. The target antigen is unknown. The study, taken as a whole, reports: That most tumor T cells come from lymph nodes remained unproven.

TCRdb redid the calling of the multiplex PCR reads with MiXCR, one entry per CDR3 protein. The table shows nearly 200,000 distinct CDR3 sequences, with 30% to 40% occurring only once. Samples came from axillary lymph nodes draining the breast cancer. The CDR3 sequence is 15 residues long. Germline CDR1 is SGHAT and CDR2 is FQNNGV. Trimming took 4 bases from V and 3 from J; bases not matched to a gene: 4. The TCR originated in a female donor with breast cancer. Some clones in this sample may be carry-over from other donors' samples. The chain links TRBV11-2 to TRBJ2-5, with 11 bases fitting TRBD2. Material for sequencing was axillary lymph node tissue. The CDR3 DNA reads TGTGCCAGCAGCTCGTCGGGACTAGCGGAAGAGACCCAGTACTTC. As protein: CASSSSGLAEETQYF.